Included here is one TCR beta chain sequence, with context. The source of the sample is a study of technical replicates of blood from a handful of donors. Repertoires were generated with immunoSEQ multiplex PCR, while TCRdb's copy carries only in-frame clones and drops some. The sample consists of 80,000 to 85,000 clones, around 89% of them appearing once. The CDR3 totals 15 residues. CDR1 MNHNS and CDR2 SASEGT come from the germline V gene. J was trimmed by 5 bases and V by 5 bases; bases with no gene match: 5. The genes are TRBV6-1 and TRBJ2-4; 11 bases match TRBD2. The origin of this receptor is a human donor in good health. The source material was T cells isolated from PBMCs. CDR3 sequence reads: CASSRLAGRENIQYF. In DNA form, the CDR3 reads TGTGCCAGCAGTAGACTAGCGGGAAGGGAAAACATTCAGTACTTC.